The rows below give T cell receptor beta chains drawn from one sample of a study of Graves' ophthalmopathy and Graves' hyperthyroidism. TCRdb ran MiXCR on the multiplex PCR reads and lists one entry per CDR3 protein. The data show about 740,000 distinct CDR3 sequences, 40% seen once. Sequencing was performed on peripheral blood. These receptors were collected from an adult man with Graves' ophthalmopathy. Each CDR3 is given with its conserved first and last residue. Fields, in order: clone size, J gene, D gene, V gene, CDR3 DNA, CDR3 protein. A D gene is named only where the DNA matches it firmly. Rows may omit the clone size; those that give it use once, few, many or a size class.

. | TRBJ1-2 | . | TRBV29-1 | TGCAGCGTTGAAGGGGGGGAAGATGGCTACACCTTC | CSVEGGEDGYTF
few | TRBJ2-7 | . | TRBV20-1 | TGCAGTGCTAGAGGTACTAGGATGAGCGAGCAGTACTTC | CSARGTRMSEQYF
many | TRBJ1-6 | . | TRBV29-1 | TGCAGCGTTGGGGTCGGACAGAACAATTCACCCCTCCACTTT | CSVGVGQNNSPLHF
. | TRBJ2-6 | TRBD1 | TRBV4-1 | TGCGCCAGCAGCCCGACAGGGGGTGGCTCTGGGGCCAACGTCCTGACTTTC | CASSPTGGGSGANVLTF
. | TRBJ2-5 | . | TRBV7-3 | TGTGCCAGCAGCCAGGATGGGGCAGTAGGTCAAGAGACCCAGTACTTC | CASSQDGAVGQETQYF
few | TRBJ2-7 | . | TRBV20-1 | TGCAGTGCTACAGGGGTTTCCCACGAGCAGTACTTC | CSATGVSHEQYF
. | TRBJ2-6 | TRBD1 | TRBV29-1 | TGCAGCGCTGTGACAGGGGGGGCCAACGTCCTGACTTTC | CSAVTGGANVLTF
. | TRBJ1-2 | . | TRBV11-2 | TGTGCCAGCAGCTACTACGGCCTAGCGGGGGGCTACACCTTC | CASSYYGLAGGYTF
few | TRBJ2-5 | TRBD2 | TRBV20-1 | TGCAGTGCTCAGACGGGACTAGCGGGAGTTCTAGGAGAGACCCAGTACTTC | CSAQTGLAGVLGETQYF
. | TRBJ1-2 | . | TRBV10-3 | TGTGCCGTCAAAAATGGTGAAGGAGACAGACACTACACCTTC | CAVKNGEGDRHYTF
. | TRBJ1-4 | . | TRBV20-1 | TGCAGTGCTCTGACCCAGGGTCTGAATGAAAAACTGTTTTTT | CSALTQGLNEKLFF
many | TRBJ2-5 | . | TRBV7-2 | TGTGCCAGCAGCCCCGCCCGTACCCAGTACTTC | CASSPARTQYF
few | TRBJ1-2 | . | TRBV7-9 | TGTGCCAGCAGCTTAGACGGGCAGGACAACTATGGCTACACCTTC | CASSLDGQDNYGYTF
few | TRBJ1-2 | . | TRBV25-1 | TGTGCCAGCAGTTTGCTCGGGGCCTATGGCTACACCTTC | CASSLLGAYGYTF
many | TRBJ1-4 | . | TRBV9 | TGTGCCAGCAGCGCCAACCCCAGAGGGAGTCGTGAAAAACTGTTTTTT | CASSANPRGSREKLFF